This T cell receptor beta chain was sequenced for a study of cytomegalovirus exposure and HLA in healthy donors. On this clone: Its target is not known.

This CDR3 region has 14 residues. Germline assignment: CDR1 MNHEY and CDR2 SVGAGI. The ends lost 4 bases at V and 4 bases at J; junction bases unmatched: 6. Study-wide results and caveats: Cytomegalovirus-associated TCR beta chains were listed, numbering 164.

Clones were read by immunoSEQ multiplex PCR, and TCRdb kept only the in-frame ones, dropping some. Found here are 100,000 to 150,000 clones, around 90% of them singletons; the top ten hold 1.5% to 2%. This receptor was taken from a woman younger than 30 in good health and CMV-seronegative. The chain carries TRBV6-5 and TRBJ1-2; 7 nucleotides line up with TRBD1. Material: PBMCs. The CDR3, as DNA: TGTGCCAGCAGTTCCGACAGGGCGGGCTATGGCTACACCTTC. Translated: CASSSDRAGYGYTF.